This entry lists 21 T cell receptor beta chains sequenced from one sample in a study of blood T cell repertoires in COVID-19. Here immunoSEQ multiplex PCR was the method, and the copy in TCRdb shows in-frame clones only, minus some. The data contain about 370,000 clones, roughly 86% of them singletons. Input material: PBMCs or T cells enriched from blood (not recorded which). These receptors were collected from a woman under 40 who had recovered from COVID-19.

The V and J genes are TRBV27 and TRBJ2-1, with 8 nucleotides matching TRBD2. In germline, CDR1 is MNHEY, CDR2 SMNVEV (reference sequence). The CDR3 has 14 amino acids. With 4 bases clipped from V and 7 bases from J, the junction kept 6 bases outside the gene matches. This chain's CDR3 is CASSYTGGWNEQFF. CDR3 DNA sequence: TGTGCCAGCAGTTATACGGGGGGGTGGAATGAGCAGTTCTTC.

V usage is TRBV5-1 and J usage is TRBJ2-7, with TRBD1 matching 8 bases. With 2 bases clipped from V and 2 bases from J, the junction kept 6 bases outside the gene matches. This CDR3 comprises 15 residues. Germline V gene sequence: CDR1 SGHRS, CDR2 YFSETQ. This CDR3 is CASSFRGQGAYEQYF. In nucleotides, the CDR3 is TGCGCCAGCAGCTTCAGGGGGCAGGGGGCCTACGAGCAGTACTTC.

The genes are TRBV25-1 and TRBJ2-5, with TRBD1 identical over 11 bases. In germline, CDR1 is MGHDK, CDR2 SYGVNS. J was trimmed by 0 bases and V by 5 bases; bases with no gene match: 5. CDR3 size: 16 residues. This CDR3 is CASSSRDRGYQETQYF. The DNA of the CDR3 is TGTGCCAGCAGTTCCCGGGACAGGGGGTACCAAGAGACCCAGTACTTC.

The chain uses TRBV9 and TRBJ2-5; D remains ambiguous. Trimming left V 3 bases short and J 3 bases short, with 15 bases between. This CDR3 comprises 15 residues. CDR1 is SGDLS and CDR2 is YYNGEE in the germline V gene. The CDR3 spells CASSASGSPKETQYF. The CDR3 DNA follows: TGTGCCAGCAGCGCCTCCGGGTCCCCTAAAGAGACCCAGTACTTC.

Written as DNA, the CDR3 is TGTGCCAGCAGCTTGTATTTGACAGGGACCTACGAGCAGTACTTC. It codes for CASSLYLTGTYEQYF. This chain joins TRBV5-6 and TRBJ2-7; 7 nucleotides agree with TRBD1. V lost 1 base, J lost 2 bases, and 6 bases stayed unmatched. The germline V gene has CDR1 SGHDT and CDR2 YYEEEE. This CDR3 has 15 amino acids.

J is TRBJ1-5 and V is TRBV28, with TRBD1 matching over 10 bases. The V gene end was trimmed by 6 bases and the J gene end by 5 bases; junction bases not matched to a gene: 7. Germline CDR1 MDHEN, CDR2 SYDVKM. The CDR3 runs to 15 residues. The chain's CDR3 is CASSSPGQGYQPQHF. In DNA form, the CDR3 reads TGTGCCAGCAGCTCCCCGGGACAGGGGTATCAGCCCCAGCATTTT.

This chain joins TRBV2 and TRBJ2-3, with TRBD2 identical over 10 bases. With V trimmed by 6 bases and J by 4 bases, 13 bases remained unmatched. CDR1 SNHLY and CDR2 FYNNEI come from the germline V gene. The CDR3 consists of 17 residues. The DNA for the CDR3 is TGTGCCAGCAGGAGGTCCCCTAGCGGGAGTTCCCCAGATACGCAGTATTTT. It encodes CASRRSPSGSSPDTQYF. Full variable domain (rest looked up from reference TRBV2 and TRBJ2-3): EPEVTQTPSHQVTQMGQEVILRCVPISNHLYFYWYRQILGQKVEFLVSFYNNEISEKSEIFDDQFSVERPDGSNFTLKIRSTKLEDSAMYFCASRRSPSGSSPDTQYFGPGTRLTVL.

This clone has more than one count but fewer than ten. This chain uses TRBV21-1 with TRBJ1-6; the table's D call, TRBD1, has no DNA check behind it. TRBV21-1 is a recognized pseudogene. CDR3 length: 15 residues. The CDR3 DNA sequence: TGTGCCAGCAGCAGTTCAGGGGCCTATAATTCACCCCTCCACTTT. It is translated as CASSSSGAYNSPLHF.

This clone was seen only a few times. The chain employs TRBV10-3 and TRBJ1-2; D is undetermined. The V and J ends lost 2 bases and 2 bases respectively, with 6 bases between them. This CDR3 comprises 13 residues. Germline CDR1 is ENHRY and CDR2 is SYGVKD. The DNA of the CDR3 is TGTGCCATCAGTGAGAGCGACAACTATGGCTACACCTTC. Amino acid sequence: CAISESDNYGYTF.

The chain combines TRBV27 with TRBJ2-1; D is unclear. Germline CDR1 is MNHEY and CDR2 is SMNVEV (reference sequence). The CDR3 is made up of 15 amino acids. Trimming cost V 5 bases and J 7 bases, with 18 bases left between them. The CDR3 sequence is CASSGITSTENEQFF. For the CDR3, the DNA is TGTGCCAGCAGTGGAATTACAAGTACGGAGAATGAGCAGTTCTTC.

V usage is TRBV5-4 and J usage is TRBJ1-2; 7 bases agree with TRBD1. Germline CDR1 and CDR2: SGHNT and YYREEE (reference sequence). J gave up 4 bases and V 3 bases, and 6 bases lay outside the gene matches. CDR3 length: 14 residues. CDR3 in amino acids: CASSSDRASYGYTF. CDR3 bases: TGTGCCAGCAGCTCCGACAGGGCCAGCTATGGCTACACCTTC. Combining the CDR3 with reference TRBV5-4 and TRBJ1-2 gives the whole variable domain ETGVTQSPTHLIKTRGQQVTLRCSSQSGHNTVSWYQQALGQGPQFIFQYYREEENGRGNFPPRFSGLQFPNYSSELNVNALELDDSALYLCASSSDRASYGYTFGSGTRLTVV.

J is TRBJ1-1 and V is TRBV24-1, with D unclear. This CDR3 is built from 13 residues. V gave up 9 bases and J gave up 0 bases, with 10 bases separating them. CDR1 and CDR2 from the germline V gene are KGHDR and SFDVKD. CDR3 sequence reads: CATVDGMNTEAFF. For the CDR3, the DNA is TGTGCCACCGTAGATGGTATGAACACTGAAGCTTTCTTT.

The chain has TRBV27 and TRBJ1-2; 7 nucleotides line up with TRBD1. In germline, CDR1 is MNHEY, CDR2 SMNVEV (reference sequence). The V and J ends lost 6 bases and 8 bases, in that order; junction bases with no gene match: 6. The CDR3 is 12 residues long. The CDR3 DNA follows: TGTGCCAGCAGCCAGGGGGATTACGGCTACACCTTC. Protein product: CASSQGDYGYTF.

This chain connects TRBV15 to TRBJ2-1; 16 positions agree with TRBD2. Germline CDR1 is LNHNV and CDR2 is YYDKDF (reference sequence). Trimming cost V 5 bases and J 5 bases; bases outside gene matches: 9. The CDR3 contains 18 residues. The CDR3 loop is CATSRDGTSGRDHNEQFF. CDR3 in DNA: TGTGCCACCAGCCGCGACGGGACTAGCGGGAGGGACCACAATGAGCAGTTCTTC.

CDR3 DNA: TGTGCCAGCATCGAGACAGTTTTGGACACTGAAGCTTTCTTT. Translation: CASIETVLDTEAFF. The J gene is TRBJ1-1, the V gene TRBV2; D perhaps matches TRBD1 (5 bases). The CDR3 is 14 amino acids. Germline V gene data show CDR1 as SNHLY and CDR2 as FYNNEI. The V end lost 7 bases, the J end lost 3 bases, and 15 bases lay between the germline ends. Using reference TRBV2 and TRBJ1-1 for the parts outside the CDR3, the full variable domain is EPEVTQTPSHQVTQMGQEVILRCVPISNHLYFYWYRQILGQKVEFLVSFYNNEISEKSEIFDDQFSVERPDGSNFTLKIRSTKLEDSAMYFCASIETVLDTEAFFGQGTRLTVV.

The rearrangement uses TRBV28 and TRBJ2-7, with 10 bases lining up with TRBD2. The CDR3 runs to 17 residues. Germline CDR1 MDHEN, CDR2 SYDVKM. V dropped 5 bases and J dropped 0; count of bases not matched to a gene: 10. The CDR3 loop reads CASSPLGGLAVSYEQYF. For the CDR3, the DNA is TGTGCCAGCAGTCCCTTGGGAGGACTAGCGGTCTCCTACGAGCAGTACTTC.

The chain has TRBV11-2 and TRBJ1-1; 10 positions agree with TRBD1. The CDR3 sequence is 16 residues long. Germline trimming cut 2 bases from V and 5 bases from J; bases unmatched to any gene: 8. The germline gives CDR1 SGHAT, CDR2 FQNNGV. CDR3 in DNA: TGTGCCAGCAGCTTAAATAAGGGACAGGGGACTACTGAAGCTTTCTTT. It codes for CASSLNKGQGTTEAFF.

The chain carries TRBV30 and TRBJ2-1, with TRBD2 matching 10 bases. The CDR3 consists of 16 residues. J was trimmed by 1 base and V by 0 bases; bases with no gene match: 3. Germline CDR1 is GTSNPN and CDR2 is SVGIG (reference sequence). The CDR3 region is CAWSVLSGRSYNEQFF. The CDR3 DNA is TGTGCCTGGAGTGTTCTTAGCGGGAGGTCCTACAATGAGCAGTTCTTC.

J is TRBJ2-1 and V is TRBV5-4; 10 nucleotides line up with TRBD2. Trimming cost V 3 bases and J 10 bases; bases outside gene matches: 13. Germline CDR1 and CDR2: SGHNT and YYREEE (reference sequence). This CDR3 has 16 residues. The CDR3 region has the DNA TGTGCCAGCAGCTCACTACAGCGGGAGGGAAACCCGGAGCAGTTCTTC. It is translated as CASSSLQREGNPEQFF.

The V gene is TRBV10-3, the J gene TRBJ2-1, with 7 bases aligning to TRBD1. Per the germline V gene, CDR1 is ENHRY and CDR2 is SYGVKD. Losses at the gene ends were 9 bases for V and 7 bases for J; bases not matched to a gene: 9. This CDR3 is 13 amino acids long. The CDR3 loop is CAIPGQSGNEQFF. The DNA of the CDR3 is TGTGCCATTCCGGGACAGTCGGGAAATGAGCAGTTCTTC.

Worth noting for this clone: This specimen includes other DNA sequences encoding the same CDR3. The chain uses TRBV2 and TRBJ1-3; TRBD1 matches 9 bases. This CDR3 has 14 amino acids. CDR1 SNHLY and CDR2 FYNNEI come from the germline V gene. J lost 4 bases, V lost 5 bases, and 3 bases had no gene match. The DNA of the CDR3 is TGTGCCAGCAGTCCGACAGGGGGAGGAAACACCATATATTTT. This translates into CASSPTGGGNTIYF.